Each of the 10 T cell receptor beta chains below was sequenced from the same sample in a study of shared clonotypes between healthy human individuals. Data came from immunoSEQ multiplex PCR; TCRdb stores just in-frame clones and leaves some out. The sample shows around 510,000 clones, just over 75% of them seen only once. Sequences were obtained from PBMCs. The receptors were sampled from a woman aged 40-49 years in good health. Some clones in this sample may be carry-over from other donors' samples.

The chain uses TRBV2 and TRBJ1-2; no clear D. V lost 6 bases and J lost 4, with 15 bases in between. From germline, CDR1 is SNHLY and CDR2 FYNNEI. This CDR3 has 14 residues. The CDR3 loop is CASSVDGRSYGYTF. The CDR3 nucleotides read TGTGCCAGCAGCGTGGACGGCAGATCCTATGGCTACACCTTC.

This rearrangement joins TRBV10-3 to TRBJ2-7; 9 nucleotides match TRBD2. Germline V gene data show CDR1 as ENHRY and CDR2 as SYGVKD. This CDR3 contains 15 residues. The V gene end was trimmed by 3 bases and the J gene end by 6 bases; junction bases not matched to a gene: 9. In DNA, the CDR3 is TGTGCCATCAGTGATCGCGGGAGGGCTCCACTCGAGCAGTACTTC. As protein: CAISDRGRAPLEQYF.

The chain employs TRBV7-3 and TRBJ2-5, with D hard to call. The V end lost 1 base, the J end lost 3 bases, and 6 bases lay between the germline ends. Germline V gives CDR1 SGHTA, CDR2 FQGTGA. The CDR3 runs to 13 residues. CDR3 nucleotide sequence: TGTGCCAGCAGCTTAAGGAGAAAAGAGACCCAGTACTTC. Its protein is CASSLRRKETQYF.

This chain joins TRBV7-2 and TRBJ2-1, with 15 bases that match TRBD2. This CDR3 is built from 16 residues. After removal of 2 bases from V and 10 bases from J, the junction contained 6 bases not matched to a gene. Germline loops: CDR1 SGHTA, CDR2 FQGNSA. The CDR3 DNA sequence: TGTGCCAGCAGCTTAAACGGGGGACTAGCGGGAGGAGAGCAGTTCTTC. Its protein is CASSLNGGLAGGEQFF.

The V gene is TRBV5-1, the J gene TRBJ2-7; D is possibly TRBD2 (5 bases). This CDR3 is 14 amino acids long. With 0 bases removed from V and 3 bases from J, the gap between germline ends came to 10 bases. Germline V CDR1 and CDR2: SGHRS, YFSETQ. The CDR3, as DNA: TGCGCCAGCAGCTTGGGCGGGTCTTTCTACGAGCAGTACTTC. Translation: CASSLGGSFYEQYF.

This chain's CDR3 is CASSPPHNDEQYF. CDR3 DNA sequence: TGTGCCAGCAGCCCCCCACACAATGACGAGCAGTACTTC. J is TRBJ2-7 and V is TRBV4-2; D is ambiguous. The CDR3 has 13 residues. Germline V CDR1 and CDR2: LGHNA, YNFKEQ. V lost 4 bases and J 5 bases, leaving 12 bases between the germline ends.

Here the CDR3 DNA reads TGTGCCAGCAGTTCGGGACAGGGGGCGAGTGGCTACACCTTC. It is translated as CASSSGQGASGYTF. J is TRBJ1-2 and V is TRBV6-5; TRBD1 matches at 12 bases. The J segment lost 7 bases and the V segment lost 4 bases, leaving 4 bases of the junction unmatched. Germline V gene sequence: CDR1 MNHEY, CDR2 SVGAGI. This CDR3 has 14 amino acids.

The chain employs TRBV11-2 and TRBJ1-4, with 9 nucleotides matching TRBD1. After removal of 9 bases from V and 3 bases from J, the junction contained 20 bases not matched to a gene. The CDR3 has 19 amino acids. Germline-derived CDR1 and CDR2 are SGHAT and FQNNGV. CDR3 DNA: TGTGCCAGTAAACCGGGCGGGACAGGGTCTTTCCGATCTAATGAAAAACTGTTTTTT. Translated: CASKPGGTGSFRSNEKLFF.

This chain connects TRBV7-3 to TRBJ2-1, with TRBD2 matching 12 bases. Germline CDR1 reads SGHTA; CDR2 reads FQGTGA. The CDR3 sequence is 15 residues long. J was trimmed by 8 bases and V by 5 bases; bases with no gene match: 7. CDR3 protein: CASSRGLAGRDEQFF. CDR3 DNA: TGTGCCAGCAGCCGAGGACTAGCGGGAAGAGATGAGCAGTTCTTC.

CDR3 sequence reads: CASSEEGQLNTEAFF. The CDR3 coding sequence is TGTGCCAGCAGTGAAGAAGGACAGTTGAACACTGAAGCTTTCTTT. V is TRBV6-1 and J is TRBJ1-1; D might be TRBD1 (6 bases). The CDR3 has 15 amino acids. Trimming shortened V by 1 base and J by 0 bases, and 9 bases separated the two germline ends. Germline V gives CDR1 MNHNS, CDR2 SASEGT.